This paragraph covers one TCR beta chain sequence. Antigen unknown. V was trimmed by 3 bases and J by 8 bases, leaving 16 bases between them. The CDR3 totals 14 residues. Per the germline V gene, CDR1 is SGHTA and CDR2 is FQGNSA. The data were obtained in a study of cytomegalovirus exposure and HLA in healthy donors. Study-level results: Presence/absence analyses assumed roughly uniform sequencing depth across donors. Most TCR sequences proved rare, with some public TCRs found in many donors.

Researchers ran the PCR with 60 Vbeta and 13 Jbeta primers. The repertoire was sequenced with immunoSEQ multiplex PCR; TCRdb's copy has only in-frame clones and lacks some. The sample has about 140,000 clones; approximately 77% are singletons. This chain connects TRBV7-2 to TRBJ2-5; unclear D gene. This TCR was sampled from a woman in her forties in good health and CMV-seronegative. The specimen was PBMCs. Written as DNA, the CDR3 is TGTGCCAGCAGCTTCGAGACTCAGATGGGTACCCAGTACTTC. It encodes CASSFETQMGTQYF.